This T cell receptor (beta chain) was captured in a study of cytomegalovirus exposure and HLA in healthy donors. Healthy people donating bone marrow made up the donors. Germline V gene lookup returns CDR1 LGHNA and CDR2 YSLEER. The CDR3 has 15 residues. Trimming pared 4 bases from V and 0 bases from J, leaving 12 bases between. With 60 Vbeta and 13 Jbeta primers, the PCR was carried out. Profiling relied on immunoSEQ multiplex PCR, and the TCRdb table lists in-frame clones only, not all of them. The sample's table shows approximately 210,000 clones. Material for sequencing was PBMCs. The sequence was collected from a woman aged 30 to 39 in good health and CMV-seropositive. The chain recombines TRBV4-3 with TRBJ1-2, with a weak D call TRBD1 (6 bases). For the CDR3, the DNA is TGCGCCAGCAGCCGCGACGGGACAACTAACTATGGCTACACCTTC. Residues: CASSRDGTTNYGYTF.